This T cell receptor (beta chain) was retrieved from a study of T cells in Graves' hyperthyroidism and ophthalmopathy. RNA transcripts yielded amplified TCR beta CDR3 regions. A set of HTBI primers served as the primers for a first-round RT-PCR of the TCR CDR3. TCRdb itself ran the multiplex PCR reads through MiXCR, one entry per CDR3 protein. The table records roughly 100,000 distinct CDR3 sequences, about 51% of them present only once. Sequencing used blood. The TCR originated in a woman between 40 and 50 years old with Graves' hyperthyroidism.

CDR3: CSVAGTGAAGELFF. CDR3 sequence (DNA): TGCAGCGTTGCCGGGACAGGGGCGGCCGGGGAGCTGTTTTTT. The genes are TRBV29-1 and TRBJ2-2; TRBD1 matches at 10 bases. This CDR3 spans 14 amino acids. Germline CDR1 SQVTM, CDR2 ANQGSEA. With V trimmed by 4 bases and J by 6 bases, 5 bases remained unmatched.